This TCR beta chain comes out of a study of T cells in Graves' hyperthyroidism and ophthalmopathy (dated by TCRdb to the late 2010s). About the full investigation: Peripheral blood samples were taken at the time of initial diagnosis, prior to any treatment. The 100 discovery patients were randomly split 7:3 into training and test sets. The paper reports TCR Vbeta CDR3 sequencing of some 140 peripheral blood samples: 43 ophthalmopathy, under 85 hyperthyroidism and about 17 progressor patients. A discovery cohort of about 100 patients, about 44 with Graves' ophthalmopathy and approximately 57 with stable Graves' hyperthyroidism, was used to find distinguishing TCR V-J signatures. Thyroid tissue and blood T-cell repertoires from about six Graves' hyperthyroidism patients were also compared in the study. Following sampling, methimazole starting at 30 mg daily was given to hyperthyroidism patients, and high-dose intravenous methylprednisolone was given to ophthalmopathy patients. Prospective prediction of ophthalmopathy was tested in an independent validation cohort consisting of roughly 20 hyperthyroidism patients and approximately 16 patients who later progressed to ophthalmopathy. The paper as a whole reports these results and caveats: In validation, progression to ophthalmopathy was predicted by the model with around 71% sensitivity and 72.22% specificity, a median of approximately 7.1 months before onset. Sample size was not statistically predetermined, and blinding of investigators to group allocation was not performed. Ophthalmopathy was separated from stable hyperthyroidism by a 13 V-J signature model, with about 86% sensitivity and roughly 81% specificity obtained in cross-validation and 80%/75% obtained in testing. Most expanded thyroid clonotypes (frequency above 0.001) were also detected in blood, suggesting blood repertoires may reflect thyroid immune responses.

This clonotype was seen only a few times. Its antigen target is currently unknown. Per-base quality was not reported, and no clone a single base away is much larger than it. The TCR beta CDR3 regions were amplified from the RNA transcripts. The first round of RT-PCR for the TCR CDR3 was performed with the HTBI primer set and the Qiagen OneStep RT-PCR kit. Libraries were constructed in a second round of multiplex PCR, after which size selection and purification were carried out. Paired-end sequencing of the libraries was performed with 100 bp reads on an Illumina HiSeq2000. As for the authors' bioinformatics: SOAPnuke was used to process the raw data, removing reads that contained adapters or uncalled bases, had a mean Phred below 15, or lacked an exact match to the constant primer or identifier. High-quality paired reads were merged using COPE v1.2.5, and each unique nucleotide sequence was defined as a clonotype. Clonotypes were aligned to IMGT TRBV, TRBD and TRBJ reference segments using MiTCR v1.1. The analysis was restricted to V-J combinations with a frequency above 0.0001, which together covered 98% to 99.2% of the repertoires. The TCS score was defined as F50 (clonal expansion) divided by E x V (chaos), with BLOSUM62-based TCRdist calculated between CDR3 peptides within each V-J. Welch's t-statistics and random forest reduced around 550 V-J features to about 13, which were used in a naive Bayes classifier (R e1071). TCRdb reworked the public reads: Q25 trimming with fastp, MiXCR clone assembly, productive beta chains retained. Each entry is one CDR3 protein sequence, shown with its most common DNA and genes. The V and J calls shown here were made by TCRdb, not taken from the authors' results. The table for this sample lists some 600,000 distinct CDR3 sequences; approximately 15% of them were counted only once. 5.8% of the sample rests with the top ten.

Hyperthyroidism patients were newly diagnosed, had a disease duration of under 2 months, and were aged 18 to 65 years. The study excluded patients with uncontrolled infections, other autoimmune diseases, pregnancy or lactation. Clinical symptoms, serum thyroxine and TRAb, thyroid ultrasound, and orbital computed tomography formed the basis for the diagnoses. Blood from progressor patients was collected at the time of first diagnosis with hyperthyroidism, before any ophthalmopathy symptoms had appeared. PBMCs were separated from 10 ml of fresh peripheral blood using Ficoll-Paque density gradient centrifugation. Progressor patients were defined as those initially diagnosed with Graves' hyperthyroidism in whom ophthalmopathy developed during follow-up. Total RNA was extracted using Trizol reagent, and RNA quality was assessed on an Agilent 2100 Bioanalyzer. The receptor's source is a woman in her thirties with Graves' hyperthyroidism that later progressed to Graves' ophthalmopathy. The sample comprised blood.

The nucleotide sequence is TGTGCCAGCCGGACAGGGGAACATAGCAATCAGCCCCAGCATTTT. It specifies CASRTGEHSNQPQHF. Recombination connected TRBV28 to TRBJ1-5; TRBD1 fits 9 bases in the junction. The CDR3 spans 15 residues, from the cysteine through the phenylalanine. The retained sequence is limited to the CDR3, 45 bases, with the frame set at the first base. V trim: 8 bases; J trim: 0 bases; unmatched bases: 5. CDR1 and CDR2 (MDHEN, SYDVKM) derive from the germline V gene.